This T cell receptor (beta chain) was sequenced for a study of T-cell reconstitution after alpha-beta-depleted transplantation in children. CDR1 WNHNN and CDR2 SYGVQD come from the germline V gene (reference sequence). The trim removed 4 bases at V and 8 bases at J, leaving 6 bases unmatched. There are 15 residues in the CDR3. Concerning this clonotype: As yet, its antigen is unknown.

Preparation of the TCRbeta library involved a method that used unique molecular identifiers. TCRdb itself ran the PCR reads through MiXCR, one entry per CDR3 protein. The data hold 250,000 to 400,000 distinct CDR3 sequences, with over 20% observed a single time. Points from the study as a whole: Newly made T cells mostly supplied T-cell counts and diversity one year after transplant. About two months after transplant, alpha-beta T cells reportedly came from several hundred expanded graft clones.

The V gene is TRBV10-1, the J gene TRBJ2-1, with 12 bases aligning to TRBD2. Specimen: PBMCs, mostly from graft donor cells, collected 180 days after TCRalphabeta/CD19-depleted stem cell transplant. The receptor's source is a male patient aged 10 to 17 who had a stem cell transplant for acute lymphoblastic leukemia, so the T cells may come from the graft donor. CDR3 residues: CASSASGRARDEQFF. For the CDR3, the DNA is TGCGCCAGCAGTGCTAGCGGGAGGGCCAGGGATGAGCAGTTCTTC.